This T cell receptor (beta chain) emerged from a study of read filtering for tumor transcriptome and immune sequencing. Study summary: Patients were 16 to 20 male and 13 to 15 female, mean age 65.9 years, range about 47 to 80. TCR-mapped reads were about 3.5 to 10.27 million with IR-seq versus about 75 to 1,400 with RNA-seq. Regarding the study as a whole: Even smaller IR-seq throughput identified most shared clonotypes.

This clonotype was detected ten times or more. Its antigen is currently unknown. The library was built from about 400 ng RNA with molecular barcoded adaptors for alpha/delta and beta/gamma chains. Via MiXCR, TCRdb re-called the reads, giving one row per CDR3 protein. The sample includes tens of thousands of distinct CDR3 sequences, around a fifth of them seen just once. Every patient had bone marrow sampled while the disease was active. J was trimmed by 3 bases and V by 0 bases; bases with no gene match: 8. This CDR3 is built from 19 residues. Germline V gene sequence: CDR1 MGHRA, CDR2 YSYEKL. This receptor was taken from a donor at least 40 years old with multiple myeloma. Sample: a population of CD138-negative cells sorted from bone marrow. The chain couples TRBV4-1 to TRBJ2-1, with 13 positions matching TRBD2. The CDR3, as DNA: TGCGCCAGCAGCCAAGAGGGGACTAGCGGGGTAGGGGGCTACAATGAGCAGTTCTTC. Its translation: CASSQEGTSGVGGYNEQFF.